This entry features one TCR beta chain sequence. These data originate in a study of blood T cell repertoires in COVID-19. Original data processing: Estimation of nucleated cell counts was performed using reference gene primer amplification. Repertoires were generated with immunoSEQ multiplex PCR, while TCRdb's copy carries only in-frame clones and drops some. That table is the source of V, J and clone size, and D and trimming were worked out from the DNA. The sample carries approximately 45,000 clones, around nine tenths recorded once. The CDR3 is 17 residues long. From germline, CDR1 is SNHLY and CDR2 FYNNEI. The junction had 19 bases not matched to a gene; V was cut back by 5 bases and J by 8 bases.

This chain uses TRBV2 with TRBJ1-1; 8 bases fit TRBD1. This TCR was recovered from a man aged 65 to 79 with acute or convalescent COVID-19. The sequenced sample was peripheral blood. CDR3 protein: CASSFPGEDRARGEAFF. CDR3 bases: TGTGCCAGCAGTTTTCCGGGCGAGGACAGGGCCAGGGGGGAAGCTTTCTTT. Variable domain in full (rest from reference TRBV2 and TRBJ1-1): EPEVTQTPSHQVTQMGQEVILRCVPISNHLYFYWYRQILGQKVEFLVSFYNNEISEKSEIFDDQFSVERPDGSNFTLKIRSTKLEDSAMYFCASSFPGEDRARGEAFFGQGTRLTVV.